The T cell receptor (beta chain) described here comes from a study of tumor and adjacent non-tumor tissue in lung cancer. Study summary: On average, productive TCRbeta reads reached about 4.4 million per sample.

No cell sorting was done before RNA was extracted from the tissue. Between August and November 2014, newly diagnosed, chemotherapy-naive lung cancer patients underwent thoracic surgery in China. CDR1 and CDR2 from the germline V gene are MNHEY and SVGEGT. CDR3 length equals 16 residues. V shed 0 bases and J shed 5 bases, with 15 bases lying between them. A modified ARM-PCR protocol with three rounds of nested PCR amplified TCRbeta. Via MiXCR, TCRdb re-called the multiplex PCR reads, giving one row per CDR3 protein. The table records 200,000 to 250,000 distinct CDR3 sequences, about 71% of them present only once. This clonotype was picked up a small number of times.

This chain connects TRBV6-2 or TRBV6-3 to TRBJ2-3; a weak D match, TRBD1 (5 bases). Input material: lung tumor tissue. The source is a man aged 60-69 years with non-small cell lung cancer. The CDR3 sequence: CASSYSMGQGGDTQYF. CDR3 in DNA: TGTGCCAGCAGTTACTCGATGGGCCAGGGTGGAGATACGCAGTATTTT.